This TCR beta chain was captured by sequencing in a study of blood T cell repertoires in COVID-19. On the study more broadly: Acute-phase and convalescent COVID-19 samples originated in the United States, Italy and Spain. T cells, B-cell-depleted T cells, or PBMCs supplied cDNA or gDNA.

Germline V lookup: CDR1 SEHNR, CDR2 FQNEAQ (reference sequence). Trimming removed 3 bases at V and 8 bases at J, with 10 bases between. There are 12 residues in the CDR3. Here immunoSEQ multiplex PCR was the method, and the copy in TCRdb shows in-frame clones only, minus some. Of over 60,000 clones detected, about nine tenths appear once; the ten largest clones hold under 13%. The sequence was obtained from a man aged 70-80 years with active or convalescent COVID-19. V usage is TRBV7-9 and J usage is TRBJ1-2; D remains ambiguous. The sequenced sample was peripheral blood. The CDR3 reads CASSFPTRGYTF. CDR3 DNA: TGTGCCAGCAGCTTCCCTACGAGGGGCTACACCTTC.